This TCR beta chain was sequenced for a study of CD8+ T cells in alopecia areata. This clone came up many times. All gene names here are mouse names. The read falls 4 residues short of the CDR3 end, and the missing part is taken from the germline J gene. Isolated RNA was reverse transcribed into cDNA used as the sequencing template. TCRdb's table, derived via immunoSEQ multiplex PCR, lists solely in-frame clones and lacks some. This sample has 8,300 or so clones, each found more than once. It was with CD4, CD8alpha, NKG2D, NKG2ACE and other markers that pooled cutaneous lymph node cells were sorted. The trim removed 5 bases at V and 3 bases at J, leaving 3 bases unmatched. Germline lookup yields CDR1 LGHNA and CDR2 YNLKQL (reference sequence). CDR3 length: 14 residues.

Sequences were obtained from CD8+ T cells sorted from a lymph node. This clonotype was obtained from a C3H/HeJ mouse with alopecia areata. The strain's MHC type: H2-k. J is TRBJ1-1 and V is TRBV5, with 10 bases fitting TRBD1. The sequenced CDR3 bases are TGTGCCAGCAGCTCCGGGACAGGGGACACA. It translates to CASSSGTGDT. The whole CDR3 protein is CASSSGTGDTEVFF.